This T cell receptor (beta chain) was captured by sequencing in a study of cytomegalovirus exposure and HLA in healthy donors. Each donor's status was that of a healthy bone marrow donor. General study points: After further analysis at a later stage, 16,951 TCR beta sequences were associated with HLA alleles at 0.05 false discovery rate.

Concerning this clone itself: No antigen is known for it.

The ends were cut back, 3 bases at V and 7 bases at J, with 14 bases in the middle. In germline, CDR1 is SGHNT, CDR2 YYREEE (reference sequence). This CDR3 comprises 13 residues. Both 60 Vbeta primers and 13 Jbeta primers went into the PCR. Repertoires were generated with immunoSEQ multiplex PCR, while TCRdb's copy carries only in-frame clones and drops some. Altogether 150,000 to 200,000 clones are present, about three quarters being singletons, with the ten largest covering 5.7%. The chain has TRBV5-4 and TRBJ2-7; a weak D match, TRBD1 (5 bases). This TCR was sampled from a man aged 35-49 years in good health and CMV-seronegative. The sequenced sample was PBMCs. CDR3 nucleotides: TGTGCCAGCAGCTCCAGGGTGCCTGGGGAGCAGTACTTC. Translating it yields CASSSRVPGEQYF.